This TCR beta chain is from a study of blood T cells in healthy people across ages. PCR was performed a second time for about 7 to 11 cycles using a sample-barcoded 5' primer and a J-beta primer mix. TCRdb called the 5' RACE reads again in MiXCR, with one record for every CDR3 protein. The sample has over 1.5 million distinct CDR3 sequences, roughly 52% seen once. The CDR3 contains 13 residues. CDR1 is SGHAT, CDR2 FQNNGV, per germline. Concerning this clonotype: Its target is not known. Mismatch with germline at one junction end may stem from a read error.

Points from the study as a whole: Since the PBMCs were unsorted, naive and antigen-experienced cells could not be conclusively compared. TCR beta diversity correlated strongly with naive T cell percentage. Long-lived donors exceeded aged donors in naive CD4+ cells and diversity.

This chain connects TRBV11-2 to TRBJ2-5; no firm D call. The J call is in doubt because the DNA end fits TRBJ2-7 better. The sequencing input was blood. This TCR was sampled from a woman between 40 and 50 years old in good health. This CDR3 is CAGSPWTTYEQYF. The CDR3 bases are TGTGCCGGCAGCCCCTGGACCACCTACGAGCAGTACTTC.